This entry describes one T cell receptor beta chain. The antigen is undetermined. A single base separates this from a much larger clone, so it may be a read error. PCR amplification relied on 60 Vbeta primers (plus 13 Jbeta primers). The repertoire was sequenced with immunoSEQ multiplex PCR; TCRdb's copy has only in-frame clones and lacks some. Of roughly 81,000 clones listed, about 80% were seen once; the top ten hold 2.5%. CDR3 size: 15 residues. The germline CDR1 and CDR2 sequences are SEHNR and FQNEAQ (reference sequence). This specimen belongs to a study of cytomegalovirus exposure and HLA in healthy donors. General study points: Fewer N-insertions (relative to the approximately 670-donor mean) were reportedly seen in an Asian-associated ancestry cluster in a later analysis.

The sequenced material came from PBMCs. The TCR comes from a man aged 25-40 years in good health and CMV-seronegative. The chain links TRBV7-9 to TRBJ2-5; possibly TRBD2 for D (5 bases). With the DNA end fitting TRBJ2-7 better, the J assignment may be wrong. CDR3 in DNA: TGTGCCAGCAGCTCTGTGACCAGCGGTTCCTACGAGCAGTACTTC. Amino acid sequence: CASSSVTSGSYEQYF.